The 2 T cell receptor beta chains reported below all come from one sample, sequenced in a study of CD8 T cells in ankylosing spondylitis (dated by TCRdb to about 2017). Beyond this particular receptor, the publication reports: Blood from ankylosing spondylitis patients appeared to be characterized by a TCR beta motif made up of under 10 highly homologous amino acid variants.

Antigen specificity for these receptors is unknown. The library was prepared using 5' RACE. This sample was sequenced with an Illumina HiSeq 2500. TCRdb took the public reads, trimmed them with fastp at Q25, ran MiXCR for clone calling and kept in-frame beta chains. Identical CDR3 proteins give one entry, which carries the most common genes and DNA. Within this sample are hundreds of thousands of distinct CDR3 sequences, with around 11% of them counted one time only. Of the sample, less than 0.65% falls within the top ten clones. The material sequenced was blood, either unsorted or a sorted T cell fraction (not recorded which). These receptors were obtained from a male donor with ankylosing spondylitis.

In its sample, this clonotype was seen a few times. The rearrangement links TRBV5-1 to TRBJ1-3, with 8 nucleotides matching TRBD1. CDR1 is SGHRS, CDR2 YFSETQ, per germline. The length of the CDR3 is 16 residues. The V segment lost 3 bases and the J segment 2 bases; nucleotides outside the gene matches: 7. Written as DNA, the CDR3 is TGCGCCAGCAGCTGGCAGGGGGCGGAAGCTGGAAACACCATATATTTT. This translates into CASSWQGAEAGNTIYF.

This clonotype was observed a handful of times. The chain uses TRBV20-1 and TRBJ2-3, with TRBD2 matching over 14 bases. There are 17 residues in the CDR3. From germline, CDR1 is DFQATT and CDR2 SNEGSKA (reference sequence). V shed 3 bases and J 7 bases; nucleotides not matched to a gene: 12. The CDR3 DNA reads as TGCAGTGCTAGCCCGTCCCGACTAGCGGGGGGGCCATATACGCAGTATTTT. It yields the protein CSASPSRLAGGPYTQYF.